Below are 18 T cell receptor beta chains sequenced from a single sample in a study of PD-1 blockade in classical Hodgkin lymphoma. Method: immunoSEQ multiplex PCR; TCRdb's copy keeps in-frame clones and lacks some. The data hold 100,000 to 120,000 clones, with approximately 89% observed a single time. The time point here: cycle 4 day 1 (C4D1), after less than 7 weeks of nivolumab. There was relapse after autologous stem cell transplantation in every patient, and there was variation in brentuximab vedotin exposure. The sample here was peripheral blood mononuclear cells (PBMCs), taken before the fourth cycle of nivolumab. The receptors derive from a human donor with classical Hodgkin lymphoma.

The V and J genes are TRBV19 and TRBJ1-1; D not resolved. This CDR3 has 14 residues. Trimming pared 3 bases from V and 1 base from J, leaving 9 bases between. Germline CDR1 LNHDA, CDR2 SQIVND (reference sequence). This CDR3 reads CASSIQASNTEAFF. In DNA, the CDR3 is TGTGCCAGTAGTATTCAGGCGTCGAACACTGAAGCTTTCTTT. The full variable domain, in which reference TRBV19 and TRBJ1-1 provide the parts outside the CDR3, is DGGITQSPKYLFRKEGQNVTLSCEQNLNHDAMYWYRQDPGQGLRLIYYSQIVNDFQKGDIAEGYSVSREKKESFPLTVTSAQKNPTAFYLCASSIQASNTEAFFGQGTRLTVV.

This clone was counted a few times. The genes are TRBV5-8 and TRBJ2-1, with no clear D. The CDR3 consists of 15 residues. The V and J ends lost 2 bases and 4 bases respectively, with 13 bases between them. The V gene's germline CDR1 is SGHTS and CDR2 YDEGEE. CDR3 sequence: CASSLRHLIYNEQFF. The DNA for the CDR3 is TGTGCCAGCAGCTTAAGACACCTGATTTACAATGAGCAGTTCTTC.

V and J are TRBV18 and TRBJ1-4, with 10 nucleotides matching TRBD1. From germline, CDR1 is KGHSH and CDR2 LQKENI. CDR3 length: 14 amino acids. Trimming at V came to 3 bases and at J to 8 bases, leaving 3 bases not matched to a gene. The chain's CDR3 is CASSPRDRGEKLFF. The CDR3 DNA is TGTGCCAGCTCACCCCGGGACAGGGGAGAAAAACTGTTTTTT.

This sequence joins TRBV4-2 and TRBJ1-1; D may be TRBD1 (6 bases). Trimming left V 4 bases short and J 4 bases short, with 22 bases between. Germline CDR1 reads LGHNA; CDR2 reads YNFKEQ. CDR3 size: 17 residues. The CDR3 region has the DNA TGTGCCAGCAGCCGGGACCTGGAAAGGGGGGCAGGCACTGAAGCTTTCTTT. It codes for CASSRDLERGAGTEAFF.

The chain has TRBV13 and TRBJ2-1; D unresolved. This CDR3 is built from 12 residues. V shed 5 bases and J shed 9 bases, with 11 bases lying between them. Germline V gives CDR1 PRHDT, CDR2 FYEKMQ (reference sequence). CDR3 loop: CASSPVAREQFF. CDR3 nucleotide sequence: TGTGCCAGCAGCCCGGTCGCGCGTGAGCAGTTCTTC.

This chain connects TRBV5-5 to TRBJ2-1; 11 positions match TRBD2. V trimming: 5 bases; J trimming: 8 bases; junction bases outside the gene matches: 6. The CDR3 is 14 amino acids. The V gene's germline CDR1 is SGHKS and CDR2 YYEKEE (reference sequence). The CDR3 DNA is TGTGCCAGCAGGCAAGTAGCGGGAGGGTATGAGCAGTTCTTC. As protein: CASRQVAGGYEQFF.

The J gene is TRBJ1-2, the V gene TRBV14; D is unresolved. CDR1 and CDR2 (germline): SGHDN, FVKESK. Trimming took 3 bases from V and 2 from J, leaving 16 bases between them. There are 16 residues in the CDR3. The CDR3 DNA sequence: TGTGCCAGCAGCCAGGGTTTGGGTTCGTCGAACTATGGCTACACCTTC. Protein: CASSQGLGSSNYGYTF.

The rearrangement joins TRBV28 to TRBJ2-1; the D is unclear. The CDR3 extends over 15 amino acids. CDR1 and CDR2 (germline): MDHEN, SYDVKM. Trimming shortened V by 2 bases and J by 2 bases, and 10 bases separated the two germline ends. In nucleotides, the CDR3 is TGTGCCAGCAGTTTACACACCCGGGCCTACAATGAGCAGTTCTTC. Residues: CASSLHTRAYNEQFF.

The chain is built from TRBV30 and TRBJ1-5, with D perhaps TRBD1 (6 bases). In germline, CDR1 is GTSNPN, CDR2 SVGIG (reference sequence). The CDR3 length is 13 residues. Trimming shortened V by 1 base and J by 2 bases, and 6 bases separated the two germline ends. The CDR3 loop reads CAWSGQGNQPQHF. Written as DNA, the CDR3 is TGTGCCTGGAGTGGACAGGGCAATCAGCCCCAGCATTTT.

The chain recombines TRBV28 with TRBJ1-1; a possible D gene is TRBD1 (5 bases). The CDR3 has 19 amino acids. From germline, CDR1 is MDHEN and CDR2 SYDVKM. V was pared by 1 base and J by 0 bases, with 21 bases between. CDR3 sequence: CASSLYSQGSGTMNTEAFF. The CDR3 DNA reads TGTGCCAGCAGTTTATACTCCCAGGGTTCAGGGACCATGAACACTGAAGCTTTCTTT.

The CDR3 nucleotides read TGTGCCAGCAGCGTAGCTGTGGCCAGAGCCTACAATGAGCAGTTCTTC. Residues: CASSVAVARAYNEQFF. V and J are TRBV9 and TRBJ2-1; no definite D call. The CDR3 spans 16 residues. Germline CDR1 and CDR2: SGDLS and YYNGEE. The V and J ends lost 0 bases and 2 bases respectively, with 12 bases between them. Full variable domain (remainder filled in from reference TRBV9 and TRBJ2-1): DSGVTQTPKHLITATGQRVTLRCSPRSGDLSVYWYQQSLDQGLQFLIQYYNGEERAKGNILERFSAQQFPDLHSELNLSSLELGDSALYFCASSVAVARAYNEQFFGPGTRLTVL.

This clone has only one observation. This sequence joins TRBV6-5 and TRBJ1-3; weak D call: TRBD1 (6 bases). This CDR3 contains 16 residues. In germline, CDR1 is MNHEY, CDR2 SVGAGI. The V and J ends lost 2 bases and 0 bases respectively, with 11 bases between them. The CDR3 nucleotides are TGTGCCAGCAGTTACGGGGCAGGGGCCTCTGGAAACACCATATATTTT. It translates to CASSYGAGASGNTIYF.

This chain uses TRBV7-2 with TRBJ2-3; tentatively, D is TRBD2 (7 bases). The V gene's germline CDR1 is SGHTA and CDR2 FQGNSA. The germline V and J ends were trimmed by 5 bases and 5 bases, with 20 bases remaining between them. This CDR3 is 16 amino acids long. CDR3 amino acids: CASSLWAGARVDTQYF. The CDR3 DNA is TGTGCCAGCAGCCTTTGGGCGGGGGCGAGGGTAGATACGCAGTATTTT.

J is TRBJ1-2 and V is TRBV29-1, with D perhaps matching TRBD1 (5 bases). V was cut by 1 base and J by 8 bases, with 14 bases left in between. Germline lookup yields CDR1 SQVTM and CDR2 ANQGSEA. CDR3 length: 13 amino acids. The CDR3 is CSVEGEGRGGYTF. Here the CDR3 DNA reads TGCAGCGTTGAAGGGGAAGGTCGGGGCGGCTACACCTTC.

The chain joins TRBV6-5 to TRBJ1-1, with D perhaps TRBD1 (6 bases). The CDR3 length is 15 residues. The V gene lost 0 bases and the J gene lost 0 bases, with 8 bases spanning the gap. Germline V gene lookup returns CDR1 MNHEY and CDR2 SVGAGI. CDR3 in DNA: TGTGCCAGCAGTTACTCGGGGGCGGTGAACACTGAAGCTTTCTTT. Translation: CASSYSGAVNTEAFF.

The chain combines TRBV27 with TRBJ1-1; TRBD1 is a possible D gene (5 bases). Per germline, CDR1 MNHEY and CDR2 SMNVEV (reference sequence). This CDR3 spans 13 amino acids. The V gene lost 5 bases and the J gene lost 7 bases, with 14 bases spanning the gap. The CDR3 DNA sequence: TGTGCCAGCAGTACATACCGGGACGGTGAAGCTTTCTTT. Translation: CASSTYRDGEAFF.

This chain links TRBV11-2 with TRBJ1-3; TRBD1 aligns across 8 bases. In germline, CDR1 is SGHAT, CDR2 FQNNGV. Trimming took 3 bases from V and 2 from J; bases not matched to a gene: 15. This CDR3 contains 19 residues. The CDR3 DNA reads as TGTGCCAGCAGCTTCGACTCGGTCCCAGGGGGCAGGACTGGAAACACCATATATTTT. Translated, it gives CASSFDSVPGGRTGNTIYF.

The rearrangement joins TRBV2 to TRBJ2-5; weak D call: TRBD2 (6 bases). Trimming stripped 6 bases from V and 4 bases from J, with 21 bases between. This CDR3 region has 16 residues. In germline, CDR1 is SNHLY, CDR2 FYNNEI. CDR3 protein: CASSPVAGMIGETQYF. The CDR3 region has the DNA TGTGCCAGCAGCCCTGTGGCGGGAATGATAGGAGAGACCCAGTACTTC.